This entry features one TCR beta chain sequence. This clone was detected only a few times. Its antigen target is currently unknown. Base qualities are not recorded, but no much larger clone differs from it by a single base. The sample comes from a study of cytomegalovirus exposure and HLA in healthy donors (dated by TCRdb to 2017 to 2019). Turning to the overall study: In an earlier analysis of several hundred of the donors, 250 to 350 Gb of sequence data and 90 million to 130 million unique TCR beta sequences from about 190 million T cells were reported. An early release covering over 500 HLA-typed donors comprised 250 to 350 gigabases of sequencing data and 85 million to 100 million unique TCR sequences. The genetic ancestry cluster associated with self-reported Caucasian donors included over 65% of the roughly 400 genotyped donors. The study aimed to test whether signatures of past pathogen exposure could be identified by cataloging public T cell receptors. The study profiled the T cell repertoires of some 610 subjects by immunosequencing and related them to cytomegalovirus serostatus. Along with the roughly 670-subject first cohort, a separate validation cohort of more than 90 different subjects was used. To predict cytomegalovirus infection status, the study brought together high-throughput TCR immunosequencing, statistical association of individual TCRs with disease status, and machine learning. In a later analysis, previously published TCR beta repertoires from 670 or so donors were re-analyzed and high-resolution HLA genotyping was added so that TCR occurrence patterns could be studied. Rather than using new phenotypic data, the later analysis identified candidate immune exposures from TCR beta sequences and from how often those sequences occurred across donors. To decide whether each TCR beta V gene segment behaved as functional or pseudogenic, an earlier analysis of fewer than 750 of the donors relied on high-throughput TCR beta sequencing. Donor age, sex, ethnicity and CMV serostatus were compiled alongside the repertoire data. A later genetic analysis used genome-wide SNP genotypes for 398 of the 666 donors, treating that subset as a discovery cohort. All discovery cohort repertoires had been generated using a single sequencing platform. HLA typing included class I and class II loci at four-digit resolution. The number of typed donors differed by locus: roughly 629-640 for A, B, C, DRB1 and DQB1; approximately 530 for DQA1; 606 for DPA1; and some 470 for DPB1. Because of strong linkage in the cohort, roughly five DR-DQ haplotypes were treated as single units for association and clustering. Across 300 to 500 genotyped donors of the cohort, an average of about 240,000 unique TCR beta nucleotide sequences per donor were sequenced, and about a sixth of those sequences were non-productive. Results and caveats for the whole study, not just this receptor: A later genetic analysis reported fewer N-insertions in productive TCRs among donors in an Asian-associated ancestry cluster than the roughly 720-donor mean. Most TCR sequences were seen in very few donors, while some public TCRs were found in many individuals. A further reported finding was that TCR beta sequences accurately predicted the HLA-A and HLA-B alleles for most subjects in the first cohort. A total of around 150 TCR beta chains were listed by the study as associated with cytomegalovirus. In a later genetic analysis, a missense DCLRE1C variant was associated with V-gene and J-gene trimming of TCR beta chains, and the association was replicated in an independent cohort. Immune exposure information for the cohort was limited to CMV serostatus. Cytomegalovirus status was reported to be diagnosed by the classifier with high specificity and sensitivity in both the original and validation cohorts. Several of the top co-occurrence clusters appeared to be linked to parvovirus B19, influenza, CMV and Epstein-Barr virus, according to a later analysis. Correlated functional status among segregating V segments might be attributable to linkage disequilibrium, but an unknown experimental factor could not be ruled out. The presence/absence analyses assumed that sequencing depth was roughly uniform across donors, and that assumption may not be true. In this cohort, only TCR beta chains were sequenced, and detectable features were limited by the absence of alpha or paired-chain data. It was suggested by the authors that the approach could potentially be generalized to other disease states and immunological phenotypes. A few of the identified cytomegalovirus-associated TCR beta chains were confirmed in vitro to be specific for cytomegalovirus antigens. When HLA alleles, especially DR and DQ, strongly co-occurred, TCR associations were difficult to assign to individual alleles. In a later analysis, HLA-associated TCR beta chains were found to be more clonally expanded and to have lower generation probabilities than equally common non-associated chains. Some IMGT-functional V segments, including TRBV6-2 and TRBV6-3, could not be distinguished by the 87-base-pair reads and were therefore excluded. A group of highly shared sequence variants was considered likely to be a technical artifact of the sequencing pipeline. HLA typing was unavailable for some donors at each locus, so association tests used only the typed subset. In a later analysis, most CMV-associated TCR beta chains were found to appear HLA-restricted, with HLA associations seemingly driven largely by CMV exposure. In a later analysis, some 18,000 TCR beta sequences were associated with specific HLA alleles at a false discovery rate of 0.05. In a later analysis, TCR association rates were found to vary across HLA loci, with the most associated TCRs seen for DRB1 alleles and the fewest for HLA-C alleles. Because counts were too low, around 17 rarely observed V segments, including chromosome 9 orphons, were left out of the earlier analysis of 500 to 750 of the donors. Broadly in line with IMGT annotations, most TCR beta V segments showed up in productive rearrangements about 90% or about 30% of the time in an earlier analysis of approximately 640 of the donors.

Libraries were prepared through the immunoSEQ multiplex PCR assay. For the multiplex PCR, a mixture combining 60 forward primers for TCR Vbeta segments and 13 reverse primers for TCR Jbeta segments was used. The CDR3 region of rearranged TCR beta genes was amplified from genomic DNA with a multiplex PCR assay. On the Illumina HiSeq System, the amplified TCR beta libraries were sequenced as 87-base-pair reads. In the original analysis: A later analysis counted about 82 million unique TCR beta chains across the 550 to 750 repertoires, and some 11 million of these chains were shared by at least two donors. Raw reads were error-corrected and collapsed into unique sequences by a nearest-neighbor algorithm in which closely related sequences were merged to remove PCR and sequencing errors. V, D and J gene segments were assigned by aligning CDR3 sequences to IMGT reference sequences. For a sequence to be retained, at least a six-nucleotide match to both a V gene segment and a J gene segment was required. Rearrangements were called productive when the CDR3 lacked stop codons and stayed in frame with V and J; all others were non-productive. CDR3 was defined according to IMGT convention as the region running from the second conserved V-encoded cysteine to the conserved J-encoded phenylalanine. In an earlier analysis of roughly 610 of the donors, sequences lacking an unambiguous match to a single V gene segment were excluded. In an earlier analysis of 450 to 750 of the donors, a V segment was called functional when productive rearrangements were above 56.7%, and segregating when the standard deviation between donors exceeded 5%. A statistical classification framework was built for diagnosing cytomegalovirus status from the catalog of TCR beta chain sequences. In a later analysis, TCR nucleotide sequences were compared against IMGT/GENE-DB human TR gene sequences so that V and J genes could be assigned. The TCRdist pipeline was used in a later analysis to assign CDR3 sequences and most-parsimonious VDJ recombination scenarios. In a later analysis, each TCR beta chain was defined by its CDR3 amino acid sequence together with its V-gene family, and reads without a unique V-gene family were excluded. In a later analysis, approximately 640 highly shared, low-generation-probability nucleotide sequences were removed to address suspected cross-contamination and a sequencing artifact. In a later analysis, a clonal expansion index was calculated for each public chain from normalized within-repertoire ranks of inferred template counts. In a later analysis, generation probabilities were computed with a VDJ recombination model fitted to out-of-frame rearrangements, and the resulting probabilities were checked against IGoR. Hypergeometric tests were used in a later analysis to score TCR-TCR, TCR-HLA and TCR-CMV co-occurrence, with a repertoire-size bias correction applied to the TCR pairs. A later analysis estimated false discovery rates by permuting HLA or CMV assignments 20 times. In a later analysis, co-occurring TCRs were grouped with DBSCAN, and TCRdist sequence similarity was added when clustering was performed within HLA-allele-positive subsets. Repertoires with fewer than 30,000 or more than 120,000 public chains, plus five repertoires with anomalous nucleotide sharing, were excluded from co-occurrence clustering. In TCRdb, the immuneACCESS table is reduced to in-frame sequences with V and J assigned. These tables do not hold every clone; where another copy was compared, an unresolved V gene accounts for under half, and the others remain unexplained. V, J and clone size were drawn from that table, and D and trimming were deduced from the DNA. The sample table contains 90,000 to 150,000 clones; only one count was recorded for roughly four fifths of them. The top ten constitute roughly 3.3% of the sample.

From the germline V gene, CDR1 is MGHRA and CDR2 is YSYEKL. There are 16 amino acids in the CDR3, from cysteine to phenylalanine inclusive. The CDR3 DNA has 48 bases and is translated from base 1. At the junction V is shortened by 0 bases and J by 1 base, with 10 bases in between. In total, around 600 healthy bone marrow donors made up the cohort. At the time of sampling, all cohort members were nominally healthy, though unrecorded immune exposures were likely present. The donor was CMV seropositive and belonged to the group of some 290 seropositive cohort members. Every donor gave a peripheral blood sample, and the peripheral blood mononuclear cells from that sample were used for TCR beta sequencing. Genomic DNA extraction from the blood cell samples was performed with the Qiagen DNeasy Blood Extraction Kit.

The receptor comes from a woman aged 25 to 39 in good health and CMV-seropositive. Sequenced sample: PBMCs. The chain couples TRBV4-1 to TRBJ1-3, with the D gene uncertain. The CDR3 amino acid sequence is: CASSQDIVSSGNTIYF. Here is the DNA: TGCGCCAGCAGCCAAGATATCGTCTCGTCTGGAAACACCATATATTTT.